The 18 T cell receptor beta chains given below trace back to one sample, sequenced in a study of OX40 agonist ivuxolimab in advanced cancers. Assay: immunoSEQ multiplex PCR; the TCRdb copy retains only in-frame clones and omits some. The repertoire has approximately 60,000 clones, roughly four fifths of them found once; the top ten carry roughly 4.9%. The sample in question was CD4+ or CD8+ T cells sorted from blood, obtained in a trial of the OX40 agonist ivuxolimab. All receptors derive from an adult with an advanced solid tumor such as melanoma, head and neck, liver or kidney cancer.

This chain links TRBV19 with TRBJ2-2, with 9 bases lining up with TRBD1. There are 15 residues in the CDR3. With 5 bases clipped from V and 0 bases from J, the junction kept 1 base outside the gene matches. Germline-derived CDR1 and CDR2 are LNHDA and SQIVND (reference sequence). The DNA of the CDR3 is TGTGCCAGTAGTTGGGACAGGGCGAACACCGGGGAGCTGTTTTTT. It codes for CASSWDRANTGELFF.

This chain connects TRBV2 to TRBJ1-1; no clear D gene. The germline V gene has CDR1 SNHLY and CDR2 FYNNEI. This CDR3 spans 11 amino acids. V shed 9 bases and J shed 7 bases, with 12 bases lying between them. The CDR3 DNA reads TGTGCCAGTCACCGGGAAATTGAAGCTTTCTTT. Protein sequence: CASHREIEAFF.

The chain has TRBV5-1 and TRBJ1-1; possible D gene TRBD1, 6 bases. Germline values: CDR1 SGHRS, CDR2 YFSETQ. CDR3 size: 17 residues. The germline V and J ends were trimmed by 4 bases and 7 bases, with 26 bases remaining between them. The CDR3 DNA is TGCGCCAGCAGCCCCGGTCCTGCCAGGGGTGATACGGGTGAAGCTTTCTTT. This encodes CASSPGPARGDTGEAFF.

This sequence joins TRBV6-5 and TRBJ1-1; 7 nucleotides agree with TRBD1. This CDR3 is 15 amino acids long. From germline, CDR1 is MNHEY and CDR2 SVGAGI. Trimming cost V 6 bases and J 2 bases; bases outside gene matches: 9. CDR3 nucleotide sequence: TGTGCCAGCAGGGATAAAGGGACAGCAAACACTGAAGCTTTCTTT. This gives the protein CASRDKGTANTEAFF.

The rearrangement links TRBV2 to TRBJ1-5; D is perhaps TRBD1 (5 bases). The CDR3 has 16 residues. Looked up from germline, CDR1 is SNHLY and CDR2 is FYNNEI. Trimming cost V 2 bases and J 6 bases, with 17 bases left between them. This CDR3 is CASSERSLGGGQPQHF. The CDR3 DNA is TGTGCCAGCAGTGAAAGATCGTTGGGGGGGGGTCAGCCCCAGCATTTT.

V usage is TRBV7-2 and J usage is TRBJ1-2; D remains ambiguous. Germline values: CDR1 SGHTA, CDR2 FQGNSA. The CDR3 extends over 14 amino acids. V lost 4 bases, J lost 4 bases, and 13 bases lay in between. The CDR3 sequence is CASSSTVGRYGYTF. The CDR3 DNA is TGTGCCAGCAGCTCCACAGTTGGTCGCTATGGCTACACCTTC.

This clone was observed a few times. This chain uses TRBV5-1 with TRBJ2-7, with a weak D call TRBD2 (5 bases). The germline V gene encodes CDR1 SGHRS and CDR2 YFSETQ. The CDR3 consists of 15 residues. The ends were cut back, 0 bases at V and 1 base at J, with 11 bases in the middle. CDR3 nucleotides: TGCGCCAGCAGCTTGGATCCGAGGGATTCCTACGAGCAGTACTTC. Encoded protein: CASSLDPRDSYEQYF.

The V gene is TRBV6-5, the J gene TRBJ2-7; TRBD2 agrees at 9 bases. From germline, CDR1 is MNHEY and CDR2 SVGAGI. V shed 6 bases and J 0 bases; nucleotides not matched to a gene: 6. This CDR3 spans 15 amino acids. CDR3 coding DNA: TGTGCCAGCAGCGAGACTAGCGGTAGCTCCTACGAGCAGTACTTC. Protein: CASSETSGSSYEQYF.

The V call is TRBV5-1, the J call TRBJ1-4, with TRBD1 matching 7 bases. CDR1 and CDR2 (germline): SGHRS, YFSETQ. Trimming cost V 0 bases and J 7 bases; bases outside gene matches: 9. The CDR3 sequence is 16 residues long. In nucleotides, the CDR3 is TGCGCCAGCAGCTTGGCGGGGACAGTGCTCCTTGAAAAACTGTTTTTT. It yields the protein CASSLAGTVLLEKLFF.

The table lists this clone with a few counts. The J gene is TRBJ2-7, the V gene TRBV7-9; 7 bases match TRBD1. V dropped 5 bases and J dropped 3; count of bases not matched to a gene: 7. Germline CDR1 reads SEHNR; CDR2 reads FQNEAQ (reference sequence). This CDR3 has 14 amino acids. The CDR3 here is CASSTRQGNYEQYF. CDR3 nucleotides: TGTGCCAGCAGCACACGACAGGGAAACTACGAGCAGTACTTC.

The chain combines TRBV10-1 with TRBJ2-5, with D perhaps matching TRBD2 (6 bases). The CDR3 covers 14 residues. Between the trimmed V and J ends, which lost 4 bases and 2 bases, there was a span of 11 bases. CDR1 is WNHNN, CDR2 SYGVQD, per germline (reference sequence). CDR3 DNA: TGCGCCAGCAGTGCTAGCGCCTCTCAAGAGACCCAGTACTTC. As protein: CASSASASQETQYF.

CDR3 DNA sequence: TGTGCCAGTGGGCCGGAAAGGGAAATCTACAATGAGCAGTTCTTC. As protein: CASGPEREIYNEQFF. The chain employs TRBV4-2 and TRBJ2-1, with D uncertain. Germline V gives CDR1 LGHNA, CDR2 YNFKEQ. V was clipped by 9 bases and J by 3 bases, with 18 bases between them. The CDR3 spans 15 residues.

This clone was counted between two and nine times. CDR3 DNA: TGTGCCTGGAGTTTCGGTCGGTGGAGCAATCAGCCCCAGCATTTT. Protein sequence: CAWSFGRWSNQPQHF. The chain is built from TRBV30 and TRBJ1-5; the D is unclear. The CDR3 runs to 15 residues. Looked up from germline, CDR1 is GTSNPN and CDR2 is SVGIG (reference sequence). Trimming removed 2 bases from V and 1 base from J, with 12 bases in between.

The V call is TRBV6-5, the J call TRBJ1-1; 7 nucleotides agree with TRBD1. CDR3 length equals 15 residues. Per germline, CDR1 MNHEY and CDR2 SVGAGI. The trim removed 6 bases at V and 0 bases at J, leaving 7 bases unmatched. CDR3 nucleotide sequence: TGTGCCAGCAGCACAGTGGACAGGATGAACACTGAAGCTTTCTTT. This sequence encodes CASSTVDRMNTEAFF.

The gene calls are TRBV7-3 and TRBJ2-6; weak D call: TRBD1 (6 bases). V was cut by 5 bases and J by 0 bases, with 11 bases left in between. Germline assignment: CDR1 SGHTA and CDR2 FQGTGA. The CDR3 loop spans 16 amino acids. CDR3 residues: CASSTTGISGANVLTF. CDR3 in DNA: TGTGCCAGCAGCACGACAGGAATCTCTGGGGCCAACGTCCTGACTTTC.

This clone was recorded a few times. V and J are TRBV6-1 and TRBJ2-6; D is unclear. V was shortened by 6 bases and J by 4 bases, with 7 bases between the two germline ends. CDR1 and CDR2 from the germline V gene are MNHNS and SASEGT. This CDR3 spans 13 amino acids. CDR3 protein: CASRPDGANVLTF. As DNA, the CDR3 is TGTGCCAGCAGGCCTGACGGGGCCAACGTCCTGACTTTC.

The CDR3 spells CASSRTGVQPTDTQYF. CDR3 coding DNA: TGTGCCAGCAGCCGCACCGGGGTACAGCCCACAGATACGCAGTATTTT. The gene calls are TRBV7-2 and TRBJ2-3; tentative D call: TRBD2 (5 bases). Per the germline V gene, CDR1 is SGHTA and CDR2 is FQGNSA. The CDR3 spans 16 residues. Trimming took 5 bases from V and 2 from J, leaving 17 bases between them.

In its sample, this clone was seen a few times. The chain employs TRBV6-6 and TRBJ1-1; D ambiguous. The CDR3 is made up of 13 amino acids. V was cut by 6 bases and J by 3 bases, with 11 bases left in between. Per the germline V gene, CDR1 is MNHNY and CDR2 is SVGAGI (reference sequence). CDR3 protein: CASSQDGDTEAFF. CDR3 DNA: TGTGCCAGCAGCCAGGACGGGGACACTGAAGCTTTCTTT.